The rows below give T cell receptor beta chains drawn from one sample of a study of blood T cell repertoires in COVID-19. The assay was immunoSEQ multiplex PCR, and TCRdb's table has in-frame clones only and misses some. The repertoire consists of a few hundred thousand clones, with approximately 81% occurring once and the leading ten covering just over 6.5%. Sequencing was performed on PBMCs or T cells enriched from blood (not recorded which). Receptors originate from a woman aged 50 to 60 who had been exposed to COVID-19. Each CDR3 is given with its conserved first and last residue. D genes are given only for firm matches. Clone sizes are given selectively: once, few, many, or a class where the clone is expanded.

d_call,j_call,v_call,clone_size,cdr3_nt,cdr3_aa
TRBD1,TRBJ1-1,TRBV4-3,few,TGCGCCAGCAGCCAAGAGAGGACAGGCGGCGCTTTCTTT,CASSQERTGGAFF
TRBD2,TRBJ2-5,TRBV9,few,TGTGCCAGCAGCGTAGGGGCTAGCGGGGGAGGAATGGAGACCCAGTACTTC,CASSVGASGGGMETQYF
.,TRBJ1-1,TRBV7-2,few,TGTGCCAGCAGCTTAGTCCTCCTAAACACTGAAGCTTTCTTT,CASSLVLLNTEAFF
.,TRBJ2-7,TRBV30,once,TGTGCCTGGAGTGACAACTACGAGCAGTACTTC,CAWSDNYEQYF
.,TRBJ1-2,TRBV12-3/TRBV12-4,.,TGTGCCAGCAGTGTAGGCTACACCTTC,CASSVGYTF
.,TRBJ2-7,TRBV18,.,TGTGCCAGCTCAAGAGCGTACTCCTACGAGCAGTACTTC,CASSRAYSYEQYF
.,TRBJ2-5,TRBV24-1,.,TGTGCCACCAGTGATTACCAGGGGGAGACCCAGTACTTC,CATSDYQGETQYF
TRBD1,TRBJ1-6,TRBV28,few,TGTGCCAGCACCGGACAGGGTAACTCACCCCTCCACTTT,CASTGQGNSPLHF
.,TRBJ2-7,TRBV3-1/TRBV3-2,.,TGTGCCAGCAGCCAAGCCACAGGACGGCCCTACGAGCAGTACTTC,CASSQATGRPYEQYF
TRBD1,TRBJ2-7,TRBV3-1/TRBV3-2,.,TGTGCCAGCACCGGACAGGGAGACTACGAGCAGTACTTC,CASTGQGDYEQYF
.,TRBJ1-5,TRBV5-3,.,TGTGCCAGAAGCTTAAGTCACAACTATAGCAATCAGCCCCAGCATTTT,CARSLSHNYSNQPQHF
.,TRBJ1-1,TRBV2,.,TGTGCCAGCAGCCTACAGGACGGCACTGAAGCTTTCTTT,CASSLQDGTEAFF